This record concerns one T cell receptor (beta chain) sequence. The specificity of this receptor is unknown. Base qualities were left out, and no much larger clone turns up one base away. Preparation of the library involved the immunoSEQ multiplex PCR assay. Under the source paper's analysis protocol: TCR V beta family usage frequencies were compared across the sorted blood, dermal and epidermal CD8+ T cell populations. TCRdb re-hosts the immuneACCESS table, in-frame sequences only. Its copies lack some clones; in the studies checked, an unresolved V gene accounts for under half of them, and the cause for the rest is not known. D and trimming were read from the DNA, whereas the V and J calls and clone size are those reported in that table. The sample table contains 900 to 950 clones; only one count was recorded for approximately 60% of them. The ten largest clones add up to roughly 40% of the sample.

The CDR3 goes from the cysteine to the phenylalanine over 11 residues. The CDR3 DNA has 33 bases and is translated from base 1. V loses 4 bases of germline sequence and J loses 10 bases, and the interval between the two ends is 10 bases. For a few healthy donors, CD8+ T cells were sorted from blood, dermis and epidermis, and the TCR beta CDR3 regions of these cells were analysed. All TCR-sequenced donors were healthy individuals, and each provided both blood and skin samples. Sorting was used to isolate CD8+ T cell populations prior to TCR beta sequencing. The data stem from a study of CD49a tissue-resident CD8 T cells in human skin (dated by TCRdb to about 2017). Regarding the complete study: Tissue-resident memory CD8+ T cell subsets in human skin, defined by CD49a, CD69 and CD103 expression, were examined in the study.

Input material: CLA- CD8+ effector memory T cells sorted from blood. The V gene is TRBV23-1 and the J gene is TRBJ1-1; the D gene lacks a confident call. TRBV23-1 is given ORF status, its function remaining uncertain. This TCR was sampled from a human donor in good health. The DNA sequence is given as TGCGCCAGCAGTCTAAAGACGGGAGCTTTCTTT. This encodes CASSLKTGAFF.